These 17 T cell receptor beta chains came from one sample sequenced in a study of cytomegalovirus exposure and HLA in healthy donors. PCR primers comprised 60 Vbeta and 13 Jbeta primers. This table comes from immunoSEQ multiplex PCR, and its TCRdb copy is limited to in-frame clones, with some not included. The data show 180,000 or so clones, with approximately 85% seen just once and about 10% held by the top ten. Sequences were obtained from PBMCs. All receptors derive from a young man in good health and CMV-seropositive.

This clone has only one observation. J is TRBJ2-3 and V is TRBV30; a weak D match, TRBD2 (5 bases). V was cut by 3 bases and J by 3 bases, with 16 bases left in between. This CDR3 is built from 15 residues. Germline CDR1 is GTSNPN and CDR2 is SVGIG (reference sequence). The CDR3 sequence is CAWRATRRTTDTQYF. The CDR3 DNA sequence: TGTGCCTGGAGGGCCACTAGAAGAACAACAGATACGCAGTATTTT.

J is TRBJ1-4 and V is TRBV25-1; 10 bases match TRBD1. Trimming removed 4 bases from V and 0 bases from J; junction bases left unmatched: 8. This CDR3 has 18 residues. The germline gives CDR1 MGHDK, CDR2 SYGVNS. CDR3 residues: CASSALTGGVATNEKLFF. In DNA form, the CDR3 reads TGTGCCAGCAGTGCATTGACAGGGGGCGTCGCAACTAATGAAAAACTGTTTTTT. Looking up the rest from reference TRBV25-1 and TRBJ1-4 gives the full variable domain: EADIYQTPRYLVIGTGKKITLECSQTMGHDKMYWYQQDPGMELHLIHYSYGVNSTEKGDLSSESTVSRIRTEHFPLTLESARPSHTSQYLCASSALTGGVATNEKLFFGSGTQLSVL.

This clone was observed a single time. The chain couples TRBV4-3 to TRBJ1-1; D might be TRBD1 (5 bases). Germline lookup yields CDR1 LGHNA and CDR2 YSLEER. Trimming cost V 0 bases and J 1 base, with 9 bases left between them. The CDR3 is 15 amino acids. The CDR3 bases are TGCGCCAGCAGCCAAGATCTTACAGGGAACACTGAAGCTTTCTTT. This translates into CASSQDLTGNTEAFF.

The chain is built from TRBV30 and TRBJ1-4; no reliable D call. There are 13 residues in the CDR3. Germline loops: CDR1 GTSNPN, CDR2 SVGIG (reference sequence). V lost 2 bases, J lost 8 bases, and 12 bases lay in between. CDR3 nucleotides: TGTGCCTGGAGTACCGGGTTTGGCGAAAAACTGTTTTTT. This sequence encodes CAWSTGFGEKLFF.

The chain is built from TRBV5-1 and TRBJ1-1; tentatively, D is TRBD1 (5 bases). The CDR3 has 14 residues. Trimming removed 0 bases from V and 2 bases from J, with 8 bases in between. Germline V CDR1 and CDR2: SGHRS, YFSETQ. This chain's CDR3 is CASSLGDRNTEAFF. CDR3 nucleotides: TGCGCCAGCAGCTTGGGCGACAGAAACACTGAAGCTTTCTTT. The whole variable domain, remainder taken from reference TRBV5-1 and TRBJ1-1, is KAGVTQTPRYLIKTRGQQVTLSCSPISGHRSVSWYQQTPGQGLQFLFEYFSETQRNKGNFPGRFSGRQFSNSRSEMNVSTLELGDSALYLCASSLGDRNTEAFFGQGTRLTVV.

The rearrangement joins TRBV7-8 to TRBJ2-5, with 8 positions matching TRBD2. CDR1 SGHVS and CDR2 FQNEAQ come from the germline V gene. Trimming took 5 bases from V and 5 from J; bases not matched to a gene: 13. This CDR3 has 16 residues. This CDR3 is CASSEGAHGGAETQYF. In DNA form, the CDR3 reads TGTGCCAGCAGCGAGGGAGCTCACGGGGGGGCCGAGACCCAGTACTTC.

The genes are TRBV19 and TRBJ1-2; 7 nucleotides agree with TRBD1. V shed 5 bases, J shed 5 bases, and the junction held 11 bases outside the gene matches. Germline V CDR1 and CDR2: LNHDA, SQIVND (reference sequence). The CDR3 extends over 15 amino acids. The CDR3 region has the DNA TGTGCCAGTAGTTTCTACATGGACAGGATTTATGGCTACACCTTC. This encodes CASSFYMDRIYGYTF.

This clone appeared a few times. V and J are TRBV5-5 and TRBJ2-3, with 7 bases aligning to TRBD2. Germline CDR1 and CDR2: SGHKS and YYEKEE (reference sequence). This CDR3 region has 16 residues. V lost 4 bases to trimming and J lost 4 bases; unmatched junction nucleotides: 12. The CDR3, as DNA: TGTGCCAGCAGCGGACCGGGACCTAGCGGTCCAGATACGCAGTATTTT. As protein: CASSGPGPSGPDTQYF.

CDR3 in amino acids: CATSRDQGPSGDRDTQYF. The CDR3 DNA reads as TGTGCCACCAGCAGAGATCAGGGTCCGAGCGGGGACCGAGATACGCAGTATTTT. This chain uses TRBV15 with TRBJ2-3; 7 bases match TRBD2. The CDR3 is 18 residues long. CDR1 is LNHNV and CDR2 is YYDKDF in the germline V gene (reference sequence). V dropped 0 bases and J dropped 5; count of bases not matched to a gene: 14.

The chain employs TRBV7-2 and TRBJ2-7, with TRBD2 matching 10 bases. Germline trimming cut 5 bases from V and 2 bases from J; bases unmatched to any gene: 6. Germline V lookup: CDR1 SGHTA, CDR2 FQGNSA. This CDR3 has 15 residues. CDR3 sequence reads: CASSVSGGATYEQYF. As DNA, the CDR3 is TGTGCCAGCAGCGTAAGCGGGGGGGCAACCTACGAGCAGTACTTC.

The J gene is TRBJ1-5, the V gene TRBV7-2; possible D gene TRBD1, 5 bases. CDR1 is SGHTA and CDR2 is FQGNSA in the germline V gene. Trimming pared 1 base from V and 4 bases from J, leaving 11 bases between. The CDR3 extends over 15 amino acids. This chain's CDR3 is CASSLELGPNQPQHF. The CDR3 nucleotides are TGTGCCAGCAGCTTAGAACTGGGGCCAAATCAGCCCCAGCATTTT.

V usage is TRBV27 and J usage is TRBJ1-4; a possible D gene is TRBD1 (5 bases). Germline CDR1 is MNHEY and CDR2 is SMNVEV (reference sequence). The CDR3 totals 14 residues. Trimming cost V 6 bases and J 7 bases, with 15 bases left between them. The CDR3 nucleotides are TGTGCCAGCAGGGACCGGGGGTTGGGTGAAAAACTGTTTTTT. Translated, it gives CASRDRGLGEKLFF.

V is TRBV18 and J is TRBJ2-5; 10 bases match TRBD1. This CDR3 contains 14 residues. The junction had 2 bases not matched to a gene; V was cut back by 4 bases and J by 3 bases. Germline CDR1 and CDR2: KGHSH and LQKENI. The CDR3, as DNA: TGTGCCAGCTCACTGACAGGGGGCAAAGAGACCCAGTACTTC. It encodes CASSLTGGKETQYF.

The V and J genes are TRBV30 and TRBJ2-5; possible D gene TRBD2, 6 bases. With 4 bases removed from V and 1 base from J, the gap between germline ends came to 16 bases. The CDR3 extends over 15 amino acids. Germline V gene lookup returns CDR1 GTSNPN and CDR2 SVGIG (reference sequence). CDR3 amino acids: CAWIRTRGGQETQYF. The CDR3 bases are TGTGCCTGGATTAGGACCCGGGGAGGCCAAGAGACCCAGTACTTC.

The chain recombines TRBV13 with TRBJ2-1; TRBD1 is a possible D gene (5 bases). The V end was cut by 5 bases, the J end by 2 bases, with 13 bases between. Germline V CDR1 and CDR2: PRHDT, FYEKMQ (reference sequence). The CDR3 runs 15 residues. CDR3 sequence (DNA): TGTGCCAGCAGCCCACCCGACAGCGCCTACAATGAGCAGTTCTTC. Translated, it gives CASSPPDSAYNEQFF.

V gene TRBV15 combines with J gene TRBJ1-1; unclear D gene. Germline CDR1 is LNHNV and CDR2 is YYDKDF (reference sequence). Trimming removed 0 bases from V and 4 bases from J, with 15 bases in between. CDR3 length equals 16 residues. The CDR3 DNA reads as TGTGCCACCAGCAGAGACAGGATCGGGGAAGGCACTGAAGCTTTCTTT. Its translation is CATSRDRIGEGTEAFF. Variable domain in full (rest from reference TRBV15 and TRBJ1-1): DAMVIQNPRYQVTQFGKPVTLSCSQTLNHNVMYWYQQKSSQAPKLLFHYYDKDFNNEADTPDNFQSRRPNTSFCFLDIRSPGLGDTAMYLCATSRDRIGEGTEAFFGQGTRLTVV.

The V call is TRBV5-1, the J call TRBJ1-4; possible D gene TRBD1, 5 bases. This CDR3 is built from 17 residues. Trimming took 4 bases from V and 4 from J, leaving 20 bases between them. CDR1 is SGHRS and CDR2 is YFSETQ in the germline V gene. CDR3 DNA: TGCGCCAGCAGCCCGGCAACCTCTGACAGAAATAATGAAAAACTGTTTTTT. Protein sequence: CASSPATSDRNNEKLFF.